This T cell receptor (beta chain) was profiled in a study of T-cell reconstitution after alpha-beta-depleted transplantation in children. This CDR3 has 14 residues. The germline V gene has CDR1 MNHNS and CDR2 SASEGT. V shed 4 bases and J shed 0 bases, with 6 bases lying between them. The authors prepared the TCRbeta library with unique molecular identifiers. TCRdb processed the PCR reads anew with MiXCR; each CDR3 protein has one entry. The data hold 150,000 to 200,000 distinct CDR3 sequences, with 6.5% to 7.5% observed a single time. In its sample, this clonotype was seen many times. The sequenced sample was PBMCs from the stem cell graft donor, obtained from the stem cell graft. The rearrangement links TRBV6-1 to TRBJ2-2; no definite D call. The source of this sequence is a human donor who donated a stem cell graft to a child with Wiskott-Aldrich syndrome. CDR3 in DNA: TGTGCCAGCAGTGCAAAAACGAACACCGGGGAGCTGTTTTTT. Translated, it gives CASSAKTNTGELFF.